This is a list of T cell receptor beta chains from one sample in a study of response to subunit inactivated influenza vaccine. One entry per CDR3 protein results from TCRdb running MiXCR on the RT-PCR reads. The table records about 800,000 distinct CDR3 sequences, 21% of them present only once. Specimen: PBMCs from blood, collected about 5 days after vaccination. The receptors were sampled from a middle-aged man who received an inactivated influenza vaccine. The CDR3 runs from the conserved cysteine through the conserved F or W. The D gene is left open where the match is weak. The size field is filled for only some rows; it gives once, few, many or a size class.

>NA|many|TRBV7-9|13|TRBJ2-1
TGTGCCAGCCTTAGGGGCATGGGCAATGAGCAGTTCTTC
CASLRGMGNEQFF
>TRBD1|NA|TRBV27|15|TRBJ2-1
TGTGCCAGCAGTCCTTTCGGGACAGTCTACAATGAGCAGTTCTTC
CASSPFGTVYNEQFF
>NA|NA|TRBV12-3/TRBV12-4|13|TRBJ2-7
TGTGCCAGCAGTAGAAGGACTCCCTACGAGCAGTACTTC
CASSRRTPYEQYF
>NA|NA|TRBV10-3|13|TRBJ2-3
TGTGCCATCAGTGGAGGGGTCACAGATACGCAGTATTTT
CAISGGVTDTQYF
>NA|NA|TRBV11-2|14|TRBJ2-2
TGTGCCAGCAGCTTAACTACTTACACCGGGGAGCTGTTTTTT
CASSLTTYTGELFF
>TRBD2|NA|TRBV7-9|15|TRBJ2-1
TGTGCCAGCAGCTTAACCGCGGGAGGGTTAAGTGAGCAGTTCTTC
CASSLTAGGLSEQFF
>NA|few|TRBV6-2/TRBV6-3|14|TRBJ2-7
TGTGCCAGCACCTACGCGGGGAACCCCTACGAGCAGTACTTC
CASTYAGNPYEQYF
>NA|few|TRBV29-1|12|TRBJ2-2
TGCAGCTCCCGCTTGGGCACCGGGGAGCTGTTTTTT
CSSRLGTGELFF
>TRBD1|few|TRBV20-1|13|TRBJ1-1
TGCAGTGCTCCAGGGGGAGGGGGCACTGAAGCTTTCTTT
CSAPGGGGTEAFF
>NA|few|TRBV28|15|TRBJ1-2
TGTGCCAGCAGTCTGGAGGTGACCAGACCTTGGGGCTACACCTTC
CASSLEVTRPWGYTF
>NA|NA|TRBV11-1|14|TRBJ2-3
TGTGCCAGCTCGACCAGCCCTAGCACAGATACGCAGTATTTT
CASSTSPSTDTQYF
>TRBD2|few|TRBV5-1|17|TRBJ2-1
TGCGCCAGCAGCTTGGCACCCGGGACTAGCGGTGACAATGAGCAGTTCTTC
CASSLAPGTSGDNEQFF
>NA|few|TRBV5-1|14|TRBJ1-2
TGCGCCAGCAGCCCCGGATCACTCTTGGATGGCTACACCTTC
CASSPGSLLDGYTF
>TRBD2|NA|TRBV10-3|12|TRBJ2-1
TGTGCCATCAGTCCGGGACTAAATGAGCAGTTCTTC
CAISPGLNEQFF
>NA|NA|TRBV7-3|14|TRBJ2-3
TGTGCCGGCAGCTTAACTAGAATGGCAGATACGCAGTATTTT
CAGSLTRMADTQYF
>NA|NA|TRBV6-1|16|TRBJ1-1
TGTGCCAGCAGCGCCTGGGAATCAAGTGACAACACTGAAGCTTTCTTT
CASSAWESSDNTEAFF
>NA|NA|TRBV24-1|15|TRBJ2-2
TGTGCCACCAGTGGGCGATATGGGGGGACCGGGGAGCTGTTTTTT
CATSGRYGGTGELFF
>TRBD2|few|TRBV5-8|16|TRBJ2-3
TGTGCCAGCAGCCCGGGACTAGCTGTAATGCAGGATACGCAGTATTTT
CASSPGLAVMQDTQYF
>NA|NA|TRBV19|17|TRBJ2-1
TGTGCCAGTAGCCCGAGTTCCGGGAGAGCCACCTACAATGAGCAGTTCTTC
CASSPSSGRATYNEQFF
>TRBD2|NA|TRBV7-8|15|TRBJ2-3
TGTGCCAGCAGCTTAAGGACTAGAACGACAGATACGCAGTATTTT
CASSLRTRTTDTQYF
>NA|NA|TRBV30|13|TRBJ2-7
TGTGCCTGGAGTATTGGGGGGGGCAGCGAGCAGTACTTC
CAWSIGGGSEQYF
>NA|NA|TRBV6-2/TRBV6-3|15|TRBJ2-1
TGTGCCAGCACCCCGGAGGCACAGCGCTACAATGAGCAGTTCTTC
CASTPEAQRYNEQFF
>NA|few|TRBV3-1|16|TRBJ2-1
TGTGCCAGCAGCCAATCCGGGAGCAGCTCCTACAATGAGCAGTTCTTC
CASSQSGSSSYNEQFF
>TRBD1|NA|TRBV7-8|15|TRBJ2-3
TGTGCCAGCAGACCCGGGACAGGGCGCACAGATACGCAGTATTTT
CASRPGTGRTDTQYF
>NA|NA|TRBV30|14|TRBJ1-1
TGTGCCTGGAGTCCGGGACCCTCTGACACTGAAGCTTTCTTT
CAWSPGPSDTEAFF
>TRBD1|many|TRBV5-1|15|TRBJ2-7
TGCGCCAGCAGCTTGGGGGGACAGGGTTTTTACGAGCAGTACTTC
CASSLGGQGFYEQYF
>TRBD2|few|TRBV20-1|14|TRBJ2-3
TGCAGTGCTACCCCGGGACTAGCGCCCCGTACGCAGTATTTT
CSATPGLAPRTQYF
>NA|NA|TRBV5-6|15|TRBJ2-2
TGTGCCAGCAGCTTCAGGGATACGAACACCGGGGAGCTGTTTTTT
CASSFRDTNTGELFF
>NA|few|TRBV7-2|14|TRBJ1-3
TGTGCCAGCAGCCGAGGACAAGCTGGAAACACCATATATTTT
CASSRGQAGNTIYF
>TRBD2|many|TRBV12-3/TRBV12-4|12|TRBJ2-1
TGTGCCAGCAACGGTGGACTAGAAGGGCAGTTCTTC
CASNGGLEGQFF
>TRBD1|NA|TRBV18|16|TRBJ2-2
TGTGCCAGCTCGACCCAGGGGGCTGCGAACACCGGGGAGCTGTTTTTT
CASSTQGAANTGELFF
>NA|NA|TRBV25-1|16|TRBJ2-2
TGTGCCAGCAGACCATACGGGACAACGAACACCGGGGAGCTGTTTTTT
CASRPYGTTNTGELFF
>NA|few|TRBV6-5|18|TRBJ2-5
TGTGCCAGCAGTTACTCGAGCCCCAGGGGGGGATCCCAAGAGACCCAGTACTTC
CASSYSSPRGGSQETQYF
>TRBD2|many|TRBV5-1|15|TRBJ2-7
TGCGCCAGCAGCCCCGTAGCGGGAGCGGCAAACGAGCAGTACTTC
CASSPVAGAANEQYF
>NA|few|TRBV6-5|14|TRBJ2-5
TGTGCCAGCAGTTACTCTTGGGGGCAAGAGACCCAGTACTTC
CASSYSWGQETQYF
>TRBD1|many|TRBV3-1|14|TRBJ1-3
TGTGCCAGCAGCCCAGGGACAGGCGGAAACACCATATATTTT
CASSPGTGGNTIYF
>NA|NA|TRBV20-1|13|TRBJ2-7
TGCAGTGCTAGAAGGGACTTCACCTACGAGCAGTACTTC
CSARRDFTYEQYF
>TRBD2|many|TRBV29-1|13|TRBJ2-5
TGCAGCGTTGACCGAGCGGGAGAGGAGACCCAGTACTTC
CSVDRAGEETQYF
>NA|NA|TRBV18|14|TRBJ2-5
TGTGCCAGCTCAGTACGGGGGAATCAAGAGACCCAGTACTTC
CASSVRGNQETQYF
>TRBD1|few|TRBV27|14|TRBJ1-5
TGTGCCAGCAGACCAAGGACAGGGTTTCAGCCCCAGCATTTT
CASRPRTGFQPQHF
>TRBD2|few|TRBV28|15|TRBJ2-3
TGTGCCAGCAGTTTACTAACTAGCGAATCAGATACGCAGTATTTT
CASSLLTSESDTQYF
>NA|NA|TRBV14|18|TRBJ2-5
TGTGCCAGCAGCCAAGATTGGTCGGCCGGCAGGGGAAAAGAGACCCAGTACTTC
CASSQDWSAGRGKETQYF
>TRBD2|few|TRBV5-1|15|TRBJ2-7
TGCGCCAGCAGCTTGGTGGCGGGGGGCTTCTACGAGCAGTACTTC
CASSLVAGGFYEQYF
>NA|NA|TRBV20-1|17|TRBJ2-7
TGCAGTGCTAGAGATCTCGAGGGCAGGAAAAGCTCCTACGAGCAGTACTTC
CSARDLEGRKSSYEQYF
>TRBD2|few|TRBV5-1|14|TRBJ2-7
TGCGCCAGCAGCTTTGGGACTAGCTCCTACGAGCAGTACTTC
CASSFGTSSYEQYF
>TRBD1|NA|TRBV7-9|14|TRBJ1-2
TGTGCCAGCAGCTCGACAGGGGGCGCCGGTGGCTACACCTTC
CASSSTGGAGGYTF
>TRBD1|few|TRBV4-3|20|TRBJ1-2
TGCGCCAGCAGCCAATCACCCCGGGACAGGGGACAATTTACTAACTATGGCTACACCTTC
CASSQSPRDRGQFTNYGYTF
>NA|few|TRBV12-3/TRBV12-4|13|TRBJ1-3
TGTGCCAGCAGTTTTCCAGGTGGAAACACCATATATTTT
CASSFPGGNTIYF
>NA|few|TRBV5-1|15|TRBJ1-2
TGCGCCAGCAGCTCCAGCGGGGGGCGAGCCTATGGCTACACCTTC
CASSSSGGRAYGYTF
>NA|many|TRBV12-3/TRBV12-4|11|TRBJ2-3
TGTGCCAGCAGTTTAGGAGGTTCGCAGTATTTT
CASSLGGSQYF
>NA|few|TRBV12-3/TRBV12-4|17|TRBJ2-1
TGTGCCAGCAGTCTTGCTAGCGTTCGACCGTCCTACAATGAGCAGTTCTTC
CASSLASVRPSYNEQFF
>TRBD2|once|TRBV5-1|13|TRBJ2-5
TGCGCCAGCGGGAGGGTGAACCAAGAGACCCAGTACTTC
CASGRVNQETQYF
>NA|many|TRBV20-1|11|TRBJ2-3
TGCAGTGCTTCTCGCACAGATACGCAGTATTTT
CSASRTDTQYF